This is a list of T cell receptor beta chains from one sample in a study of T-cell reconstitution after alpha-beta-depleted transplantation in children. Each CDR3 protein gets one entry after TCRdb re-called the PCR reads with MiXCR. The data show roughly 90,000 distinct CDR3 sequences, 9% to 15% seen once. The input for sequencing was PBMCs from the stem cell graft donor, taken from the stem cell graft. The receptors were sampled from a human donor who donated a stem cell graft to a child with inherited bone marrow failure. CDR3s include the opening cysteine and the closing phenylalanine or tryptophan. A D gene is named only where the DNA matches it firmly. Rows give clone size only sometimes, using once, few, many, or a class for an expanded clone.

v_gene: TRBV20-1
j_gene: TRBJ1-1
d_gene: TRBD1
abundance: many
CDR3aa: CSARSGQGRTEAFF
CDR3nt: TGCAGTGCTAGATCCGGACAGGGTAGGACTGAAGCTTTCTTT

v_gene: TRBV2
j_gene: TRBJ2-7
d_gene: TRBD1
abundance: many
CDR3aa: CASRDRGYEQYF
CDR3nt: TGTGCCAGCAGGGACAGGGGTTACGAGCAGTACTTC

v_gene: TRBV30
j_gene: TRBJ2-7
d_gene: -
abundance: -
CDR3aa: CAWKRNWGDYEQYF
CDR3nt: TGTGCCTGGAAAAGGAATTGGGGGGACTACGAGCAGTACTTC

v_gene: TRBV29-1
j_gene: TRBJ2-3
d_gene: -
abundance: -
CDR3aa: CSVGPTHYF
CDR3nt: TGCAGCGTTGGTCCTACGCATTATTTT

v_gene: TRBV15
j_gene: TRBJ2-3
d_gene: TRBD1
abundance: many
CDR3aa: CATSWPGQSTDTQYF
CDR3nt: TGTGCCACCAGCTGGCCGGGACAGAGCACAGATACGCAGTATTTT

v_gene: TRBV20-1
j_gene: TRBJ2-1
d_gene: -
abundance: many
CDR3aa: CSALDFSSSYNEQFF
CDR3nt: TGCAGTGCGCTGGACTTCTCAAGCTCCTACAATGAGCAGTTCTTC

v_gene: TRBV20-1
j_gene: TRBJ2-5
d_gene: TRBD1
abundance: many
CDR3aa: CSARVIGQAAYDQETQYF
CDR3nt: TGCAGTGCTAGAGTCATAGGACAGGCCGCCTACGATCAAGAGACCCAGTACTTC

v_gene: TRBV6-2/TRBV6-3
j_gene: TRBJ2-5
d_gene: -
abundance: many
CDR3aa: CASDSMKETQYF
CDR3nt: TGTGCCAGCGATTCAATGAAAGAGACCCAGTACTTC

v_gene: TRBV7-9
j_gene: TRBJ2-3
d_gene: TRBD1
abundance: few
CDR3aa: CASTRMTGLDTQYF
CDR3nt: TGTGCCAGCACCAGAATGACAGGGCTAGATACGCAGTATTTT

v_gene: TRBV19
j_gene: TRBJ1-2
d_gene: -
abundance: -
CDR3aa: CASGGVPTGFPYGYTF
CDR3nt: TGTGCCAGTGGCGGGGTCCCAACAGGTTTCCCCTATGGCTACACCTTC

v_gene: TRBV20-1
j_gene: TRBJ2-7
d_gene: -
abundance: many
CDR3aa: CSARSTGSDYEQYF
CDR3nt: TGCAGTGCTAGAAGCACAGGGTCTGACTACGAGCAGTACTTC

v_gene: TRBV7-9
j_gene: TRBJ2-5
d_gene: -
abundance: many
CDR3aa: CASSLVVETQYF
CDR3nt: TGTGCCAGCAGCTTAGTAGTCGAGACCCAGTACTTC

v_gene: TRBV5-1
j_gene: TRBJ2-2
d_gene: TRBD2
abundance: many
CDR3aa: CASSLLLAGAANTGELFF
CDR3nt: TGCGCCAGCAGCTTGCTGCTAGCGGGGGCCGCGAACACCGGGGAGCTGTTTTTT

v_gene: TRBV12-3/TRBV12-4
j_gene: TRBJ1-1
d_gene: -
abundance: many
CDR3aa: CASRLSGLNTEAFF
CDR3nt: TGTGCCAGCAGATTATCGGGACTGAACACTGAAGCTTTCTTT

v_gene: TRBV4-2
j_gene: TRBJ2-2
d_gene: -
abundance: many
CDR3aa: CASSPPGAGGELFF
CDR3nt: TGTGCCAGCAGCCCCCCGGGGGCGGGCGGGGAGCTGTTTTTT

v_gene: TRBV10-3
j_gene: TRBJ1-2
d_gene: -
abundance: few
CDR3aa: CAIRDTVKDGYTF
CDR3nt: TGTGCCATCAGAGACACAGTTAAAGATGGCTACACCTTC

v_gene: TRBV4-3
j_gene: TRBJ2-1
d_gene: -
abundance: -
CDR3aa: CASSQDRAGAMSSYNEQFF
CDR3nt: TGCGCCAGCAGCCAAGATCGGGCAGGGGCTATGAGCTCCTACAATGAGCAGTTCTTC

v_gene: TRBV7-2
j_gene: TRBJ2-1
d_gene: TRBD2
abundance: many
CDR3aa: CASRQGGGRGGEQFF
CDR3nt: TGTGCCAGCAGACAAGGCGGCGGGAGGGGCGGTGAGCAGTTCTTC

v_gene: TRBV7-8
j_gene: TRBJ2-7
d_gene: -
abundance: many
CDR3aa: CASSLGFSYEQYF
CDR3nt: TGTGCCAGCAGCTTAGGGTTCTCCTACGAGCAGTACTTC

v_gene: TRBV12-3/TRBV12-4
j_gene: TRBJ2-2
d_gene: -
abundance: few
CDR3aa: CASTLSRLAGELFF
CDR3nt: TGTGCCAGCACCCTGAGCCGGTTGGCCGGGGAGCTGTTTTTT

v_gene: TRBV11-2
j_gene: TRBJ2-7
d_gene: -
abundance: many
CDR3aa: CASRPSTGPYEQYF
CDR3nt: TGTGCCAGCAGGCCATCGACAGGCCCCTACGAGCAGTACTTC

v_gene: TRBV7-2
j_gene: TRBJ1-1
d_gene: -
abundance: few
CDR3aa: CASSPRQLGGNTEAFF
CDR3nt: TGTGCCAGCAGCCCCCGACAGCTCGGGGGCAACACTGAAGCTTTCTTT

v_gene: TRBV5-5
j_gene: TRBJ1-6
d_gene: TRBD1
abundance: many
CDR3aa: CASSPDRESSYNSPLHF
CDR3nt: TGTGCCAGCAGCCCGGACAGGGAGAGCTCCTATAATTCACCCCTCCACTTT

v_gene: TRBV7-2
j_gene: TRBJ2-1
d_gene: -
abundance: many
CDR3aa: CASSLELGSYNEQFF
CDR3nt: TGTGCCAGCAGCTTAGAGCTAGGGTCCTACAATGAGCAGTTCTTC

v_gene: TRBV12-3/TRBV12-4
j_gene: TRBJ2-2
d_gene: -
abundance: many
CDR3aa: CASRPRANTGELFF
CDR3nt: TGTGCCAGCAGACCACGGGCGAACACCGGGGAGCTGTTTTTT

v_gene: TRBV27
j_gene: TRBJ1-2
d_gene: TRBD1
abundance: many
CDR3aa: CASSLLGGSDGYTF
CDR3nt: TGTGCCAGCAGTTTATTAGGGGGCTCGGATGGCTACACCTTC

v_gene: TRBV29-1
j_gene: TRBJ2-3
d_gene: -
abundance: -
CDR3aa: CSFVYGGSDTQYF
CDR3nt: TGCAGCTTCGTCTATGGGGGGTCAGATACGCAGTATTTT

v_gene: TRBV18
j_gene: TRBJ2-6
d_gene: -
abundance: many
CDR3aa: CASSPPSGANVLTF
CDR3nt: TGTGCCAGCTCCCCCCCCTCTGGGGCCAACGTCCTGACTTTC

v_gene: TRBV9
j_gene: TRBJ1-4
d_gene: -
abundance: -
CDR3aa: CASSPGEGDEKLFF
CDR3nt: TGTGCCAGCAGCCCCGGGGAGGGTGATGAAAAACTGTTTTTT

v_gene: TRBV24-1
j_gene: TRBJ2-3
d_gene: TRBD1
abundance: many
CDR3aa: CATSDFPGTGALRGTDTQYF
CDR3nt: TGTGCCACCAGTGATTTCCCCGGGACAGGGGCACTCCGGGGCACAGATACGCAGTATTTT

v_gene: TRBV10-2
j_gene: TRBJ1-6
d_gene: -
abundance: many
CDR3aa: CASSETAGSPLHF
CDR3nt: TGCGCCAGCAGTGAGACGGCAGGGTCACCCCTCCACTTT

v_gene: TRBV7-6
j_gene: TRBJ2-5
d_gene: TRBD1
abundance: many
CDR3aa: CASSPGQGARETQYF
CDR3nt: TGTGCCAGCAGCCCCGGACAGGGGGCGCGTGAGACCCAGTACTTC

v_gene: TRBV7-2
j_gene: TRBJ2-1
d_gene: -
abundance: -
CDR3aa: CASSPPGLGDDEQFF
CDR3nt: TGTGCCAGCAGCCCCCCCGGGCTAGGGGATGATGAGCAGTTCTTC

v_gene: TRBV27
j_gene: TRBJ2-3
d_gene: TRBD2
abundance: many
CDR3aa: CASTPMSGGNTDTQYF
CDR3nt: TGTGCCAGCACCCCGATGTCGGGGGGAAATACAGATACGCAGTATTTT

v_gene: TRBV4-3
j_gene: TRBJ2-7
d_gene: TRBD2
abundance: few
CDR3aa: CASSQLTSGLSYEQYF
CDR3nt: TGCGCCAGCAGCCAACTGACTAGCGGCCTATCCTACGAGCAGTACTTC

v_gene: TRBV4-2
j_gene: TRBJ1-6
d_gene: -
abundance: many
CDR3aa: CASSQEAGGFNSPLHF
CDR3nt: TGTGCCAGCAGCCAAGAGGCGGGGGGATTCAATTCACCCCTCCACTTT

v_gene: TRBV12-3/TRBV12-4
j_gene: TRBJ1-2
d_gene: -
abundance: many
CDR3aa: CASSSYPGDYGYTF
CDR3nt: TGTGCCAGCAGTTCCTACCCAGGGGACTATGGCTACACCTTC

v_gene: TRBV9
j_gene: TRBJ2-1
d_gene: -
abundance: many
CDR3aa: CASSAWTEGVSEQFF
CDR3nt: TGTGCCAGCAGCGCTTGGACAGAGGGGGTGAGTGAGCAGTTCTTC

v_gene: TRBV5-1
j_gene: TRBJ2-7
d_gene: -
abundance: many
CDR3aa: CASSLEISYEQYF
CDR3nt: TGCGCCAGCAGCTTGGAAATTTCCTACGAGCAGTACTTC

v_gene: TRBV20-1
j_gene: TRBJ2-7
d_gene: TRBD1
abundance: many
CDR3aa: CSAREGGDSYEQYF
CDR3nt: TGCAGTGCTAGAGAAGGGGGCGACTCTTACGAGCAGTACTTC

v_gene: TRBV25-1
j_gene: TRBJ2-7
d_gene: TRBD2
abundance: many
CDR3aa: CASGTSRRGNEQYF
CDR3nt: TGTGCCAGCGGGACTAGCAGGAGAGGGAACGAGCAGTACTTC

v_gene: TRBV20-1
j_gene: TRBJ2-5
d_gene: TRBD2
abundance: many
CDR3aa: CSARWGGRETQYF
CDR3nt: TGCAGTGCTAGATGGGGGGGAAGGGAGACCCAGTACTTC

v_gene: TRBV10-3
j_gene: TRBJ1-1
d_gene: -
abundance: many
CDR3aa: CAISPGDTEAFF
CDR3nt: TGTGCCATCAGTCCAGGGGACACTGAAGCTTTCTTT

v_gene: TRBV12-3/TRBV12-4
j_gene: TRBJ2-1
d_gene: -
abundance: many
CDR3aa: CASMRGYNEQFF
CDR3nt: TGTGCCAGCATGAGGGGGTACAATGAGCAGTTCTTC

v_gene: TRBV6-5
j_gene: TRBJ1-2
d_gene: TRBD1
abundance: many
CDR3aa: CASRLTGGKVGYTF
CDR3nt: TGTGCCAGCAGGCTGACAGGGGGCAAGGTTGGCTACACCTTC

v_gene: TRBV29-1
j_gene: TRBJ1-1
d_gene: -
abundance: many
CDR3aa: CSVGPGLGDNTEAFF
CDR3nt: TGCAGCGTTGGCCCCGGGTTGGGGGACAACACTGAAGCTTTCTTT